The 7 T cell receptor beta chains reported below all come from one sample, sequenced in a study of CD8 T cells in ankylosing spondylitis. Findings of the study overall: Among TCR beta sequences, a motif of eight highly homologous variants appeared characteristic of ankylosing spondylitis blood.

MiXCR, applied by TCRdb to the 5' RACE reads, yields one record per CDR3 protein. The table has a few hundred thousand distinct CDR3 sequences, roughly 17% seen once; the top ten hold under 1.2%. The antigens these receptors bind are not known. The sequenced sample consisted of blood, either unsorted or a sorted T cell fraction (not recorded which). Every receptor here comes from a male donor with ankylosing spondylitis.

This clonotype was counted between two and nine times. This chain links TRBV5-1 with TRBJ2-1; 8 bases agree with TRBD1. CDR3 size: 15 residues. Germline V lookup: CDR1 SGHRS, CDR2 YFSETQ. V was clipped by 6 bases and J by 1 base; unmatched bases: 6. The CDR3 loop reads CASKIQGASYNEQFF. As DNA, the CDR3 is TGCGCCAGCAAGATTCAGGGGGCGTCCTACAATGAGCAGTTCTTC.

This clonotype showed up just a few times. The CDR3 loop is CASSPRSEAFF. CDR3 bases: TGTGCCAGCTCACCACGATCTGAAGCTTTCTTT. V gene TRBV18 combines with J gene TRBJ1-1; unclear D gene. V lost 1 base, J lost 6 bases, and 3 bases lay in between. Germline lookup yields CDR1 KGHSH and CDR2 LQKENI. CDR3 length: 11 amino acids.

This clonotype showed up just a few times. The CDR3 sequence is CASSFGGVKGEQFF. Written as DNA, the CDR3 is TGCGCCAGCAGCTTCGGGGGGGTCAAGGGTGAGCAGTTCTTC. This chain connects TRBV5-1 to TRBJ2-1; 8 positions match TRBD2. This CDR3 region has 14 residues. Per germline, CDR1 SGHRS and CDR2 YFSETQ. J gave up 9 bases and V 2 bases, and 7 bases lay outside the gene matches.

The V and J genes are TRBV9 and TRBJ2-2; D is unresolved. The ends were cut back, 1 base at V and 4 bases at J, with 8 bases in the middle. The CDR3 runs to 14 residues. The germline gives CDR1 SGDLS, CDR2 YYNGEE. CDR3 nucleotide sequence: TGTGCCAGCAGCGTATTGGCGGCCACCGGGGAGCTGTTTTTT. This gives the protein CASSVLAATGELFF.

V usage is TRBV20-1 and J usage is TRBJ2-7; D gene ambiguous. Germline lookup yields CDR1 DFQATT and CDR2 SNEGSKA (reference sequence). CDR3 size: 15 residues. Trimming left V 1 base short and J 4 bases short, with 17 bases between. This CDR3 is CSARVLRVSGYEQYF. The CDR3 nucleotides read TGCAGTGCTAGAGTATTACGTGTTAGTGGTTACGAGCAGTACTTC.

V usage is TRBV12-3 or TRBV12-4 and J usage is TRBJ1-5, with D possibly TRBD1 on 6 matching bases. The CDR3 spans 13 residues. V lost 8 bases to trimming and J lost 5 bases, with 13 bases between them. Written as DNA, the CDR3 is TGTGCCAGCGGATACAGGGTAGATCAGCCCCAGCATTTT. It codes for CASGYRVDQPQHF.

The gene calls are TRBV6-1 and TRBJ2-7; either TRBD1 or TRBD2 may fit D (6 bases each). Deletions cut 6 bases from V and 3 bases from J, with 12 bases between. The germline gives CDR1 MNHNS, CDR2 SASEGT. The CDR3 has 13 amino acids. The CDR3 is CASRGGQRYEQYF. The CDR3 region has the DNA TGTGCCAGCAGGGGAGGACAGCGCTACGAGCAGTACTTC.